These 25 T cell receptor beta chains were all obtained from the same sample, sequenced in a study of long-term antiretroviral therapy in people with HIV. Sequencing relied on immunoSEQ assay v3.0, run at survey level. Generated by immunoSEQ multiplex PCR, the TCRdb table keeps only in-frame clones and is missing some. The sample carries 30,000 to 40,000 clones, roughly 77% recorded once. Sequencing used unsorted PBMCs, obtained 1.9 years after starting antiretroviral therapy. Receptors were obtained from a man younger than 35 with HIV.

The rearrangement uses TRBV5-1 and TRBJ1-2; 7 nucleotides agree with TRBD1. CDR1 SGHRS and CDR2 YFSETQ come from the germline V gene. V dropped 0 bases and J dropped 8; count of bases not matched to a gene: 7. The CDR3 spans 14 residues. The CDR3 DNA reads TGCGCCAGCAGCTTGGGGGACAGATATGGGGGCTACACCTTC. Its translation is CASSLGDRYGGYTF.

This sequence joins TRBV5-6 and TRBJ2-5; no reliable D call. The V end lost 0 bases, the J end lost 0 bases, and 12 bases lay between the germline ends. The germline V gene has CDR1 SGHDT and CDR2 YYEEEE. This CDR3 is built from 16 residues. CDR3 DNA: TGTGCCAGCAGCTTGGGGGGATTGGCGGACCAAGAGACCCAGTACTTC. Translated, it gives CASSLGGLADQETQYF.

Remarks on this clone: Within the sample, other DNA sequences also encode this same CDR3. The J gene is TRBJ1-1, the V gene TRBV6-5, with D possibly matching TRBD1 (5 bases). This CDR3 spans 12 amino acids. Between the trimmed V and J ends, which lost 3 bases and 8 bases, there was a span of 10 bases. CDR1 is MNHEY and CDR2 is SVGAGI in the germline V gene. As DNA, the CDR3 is TGTGCCAGCAGTTATGGGGCAGGGGAAGCTTTCTTT. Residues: CASSYGAGEAFF.

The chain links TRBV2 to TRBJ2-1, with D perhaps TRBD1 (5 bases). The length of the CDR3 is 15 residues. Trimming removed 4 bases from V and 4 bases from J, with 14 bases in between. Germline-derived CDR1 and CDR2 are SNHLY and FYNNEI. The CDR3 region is CASSGIGAPYNEQFF. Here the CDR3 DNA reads TGTGCCAGCAGTGGAATAGGGGCACCTTACAATGAGCAGTTCTTC.

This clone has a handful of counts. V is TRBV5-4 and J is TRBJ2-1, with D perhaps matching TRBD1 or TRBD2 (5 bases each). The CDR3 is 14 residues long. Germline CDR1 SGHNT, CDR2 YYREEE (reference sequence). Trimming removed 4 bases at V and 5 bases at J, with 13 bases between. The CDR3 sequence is CASSRDLGDNEQFF. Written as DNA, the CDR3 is TGTGCCAGCAGCCGGGACCTAGGGGACAATGAGCAGTTCTTC.

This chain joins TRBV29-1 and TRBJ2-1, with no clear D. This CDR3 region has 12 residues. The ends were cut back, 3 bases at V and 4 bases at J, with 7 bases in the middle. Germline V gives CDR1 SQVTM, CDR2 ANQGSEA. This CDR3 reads CSVEGRYNEQFF. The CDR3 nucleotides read TGCAGCGTTGAGGGAAGGTACAATGAGCAGTTCTTC.

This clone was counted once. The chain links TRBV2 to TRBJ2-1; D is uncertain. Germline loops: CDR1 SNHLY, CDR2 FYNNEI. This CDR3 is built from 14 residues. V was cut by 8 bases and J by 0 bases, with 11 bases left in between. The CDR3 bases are TGTGCCAGCGATCCGGGCCTCTCCTACAATGAGCAGTTCTTC. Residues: CASDPGLSYNEQFF.

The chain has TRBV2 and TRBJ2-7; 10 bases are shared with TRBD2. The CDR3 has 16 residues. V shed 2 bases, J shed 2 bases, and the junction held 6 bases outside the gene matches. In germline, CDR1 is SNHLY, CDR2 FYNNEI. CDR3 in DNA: TGTGCCAGCAGTGAATTTTCCAGCGGGGGGGCCTACGAGCAGTACTTC. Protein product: CASSEFSSGGAYEQYF.

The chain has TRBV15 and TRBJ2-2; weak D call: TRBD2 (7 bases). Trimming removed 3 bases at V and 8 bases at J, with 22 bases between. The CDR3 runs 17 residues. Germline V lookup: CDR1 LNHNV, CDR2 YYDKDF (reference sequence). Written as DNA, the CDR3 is TGTGCCACCAGCAGGGGCCCGGGGGGCCCTCCTACGGGGGAGCTGTTTTTT. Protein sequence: CATSRGPGGPPTGELFF.

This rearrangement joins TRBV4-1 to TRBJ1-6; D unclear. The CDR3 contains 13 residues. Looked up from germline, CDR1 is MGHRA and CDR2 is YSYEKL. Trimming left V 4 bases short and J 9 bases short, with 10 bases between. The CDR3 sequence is CASSRVESSPLHF. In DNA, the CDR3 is TGCGCCAGCAGCCGAGTCGAGAGTTCACCCCTCCACTTT.

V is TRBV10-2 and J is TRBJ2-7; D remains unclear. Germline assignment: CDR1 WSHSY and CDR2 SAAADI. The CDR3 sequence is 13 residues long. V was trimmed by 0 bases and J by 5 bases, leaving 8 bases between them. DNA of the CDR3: TGCGCCAGCAGTGAGTCCTGGGTCGACGAGCAGTACGTC. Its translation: CASSESWVDEQYV.

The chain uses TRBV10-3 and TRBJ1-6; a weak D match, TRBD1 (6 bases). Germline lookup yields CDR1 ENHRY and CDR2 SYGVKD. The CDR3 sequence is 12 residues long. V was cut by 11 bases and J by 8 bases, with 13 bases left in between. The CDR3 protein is CAATGPDSPLHF. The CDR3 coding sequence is TGTGCCGCGACAGGTCCAGATTCACCCCTCCACTTT.

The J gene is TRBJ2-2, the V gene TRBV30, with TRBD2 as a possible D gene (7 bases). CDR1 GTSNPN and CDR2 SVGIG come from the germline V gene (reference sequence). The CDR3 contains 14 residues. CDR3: CVWGTGRDTGELFF. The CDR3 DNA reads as TGTGTGTGGGGAACAGGGAGGGACACCGGGGAGCTGTTTTTT.

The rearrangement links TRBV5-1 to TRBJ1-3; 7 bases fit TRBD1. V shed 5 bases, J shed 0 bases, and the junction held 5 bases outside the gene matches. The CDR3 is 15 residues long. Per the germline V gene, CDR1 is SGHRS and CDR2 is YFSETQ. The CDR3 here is CASSPTGVSGNTIYF. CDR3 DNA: TGCGCCAGCAGTCCCACAGGGGTCTCTGGAAACACCATATATTTT. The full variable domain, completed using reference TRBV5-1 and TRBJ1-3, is KAGVTQTPRYLIKTRGQQVTLSCSPISGHRSVSWYQQTPGQGLQFLFEYFSETQRNKGNFPGRFSGRQFSNSRSEMNVSTLELGDSALYLCASSPTGVSGNTIYFGEGSWLTVV.

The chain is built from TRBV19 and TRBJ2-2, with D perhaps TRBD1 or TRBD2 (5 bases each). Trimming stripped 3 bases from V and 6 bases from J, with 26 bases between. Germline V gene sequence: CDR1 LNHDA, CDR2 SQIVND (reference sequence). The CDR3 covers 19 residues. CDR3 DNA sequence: TGTGCCAGTAGTATTTTCCCTCTGGGACGGAGTTTAGTGTCCGGGGAGCTGTTTTTT. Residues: CASSIFPLGRSLVSGELFF.

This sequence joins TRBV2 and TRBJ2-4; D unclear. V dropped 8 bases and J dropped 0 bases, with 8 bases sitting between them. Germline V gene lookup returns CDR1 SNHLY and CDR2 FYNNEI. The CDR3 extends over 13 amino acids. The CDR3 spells CASVSVAKNIQYF. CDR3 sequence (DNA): TGTGCCAGCGTGTCGGTAGCCAAAAACATTCAGTACTTC. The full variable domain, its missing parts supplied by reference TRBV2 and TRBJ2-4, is EPEVTQTPSHQVTQMGQEVILRCVPISNHLYFYWYRQILGQKVEFLVSFYNNEISEKSEIFDDQFSVERPDGSNFTLKIRSTKLEDSAMYFCASVSVAKNIQYFGAGTRLSVL.

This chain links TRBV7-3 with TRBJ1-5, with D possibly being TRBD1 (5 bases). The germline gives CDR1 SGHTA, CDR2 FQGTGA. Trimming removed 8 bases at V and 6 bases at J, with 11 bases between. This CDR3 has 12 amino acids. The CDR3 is CASGALGQPQHF. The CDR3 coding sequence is TGTGCCAGCGGGGCTTTAGGTCAGCCCCAGCATTTT.

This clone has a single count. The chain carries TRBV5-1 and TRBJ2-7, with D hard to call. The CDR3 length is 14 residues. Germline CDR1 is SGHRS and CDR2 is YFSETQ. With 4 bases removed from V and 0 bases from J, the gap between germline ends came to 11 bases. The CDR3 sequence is CASSPRLSSYEQYF. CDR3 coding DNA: TGCGCCAGCAGCCCCCGTCTCAGCTCCTACGAGCAGTACTTC.

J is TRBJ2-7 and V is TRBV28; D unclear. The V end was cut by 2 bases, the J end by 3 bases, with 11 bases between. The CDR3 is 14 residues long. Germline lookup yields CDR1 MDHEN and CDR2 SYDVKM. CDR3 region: CASSLDSTGYEQYV. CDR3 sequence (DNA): TGTGCCAGCAGTTTAGACTCTACGGGCTACGAGCAGTACGTC.

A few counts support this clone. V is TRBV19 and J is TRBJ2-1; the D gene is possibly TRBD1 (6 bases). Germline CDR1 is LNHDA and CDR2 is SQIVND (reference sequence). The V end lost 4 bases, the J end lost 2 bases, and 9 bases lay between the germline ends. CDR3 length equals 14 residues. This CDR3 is CASSTGVTYNEQFF. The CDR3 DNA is TGTGCCAGTAGTACAGGGGTCACCTACAATGAGCAGTTCTTC.

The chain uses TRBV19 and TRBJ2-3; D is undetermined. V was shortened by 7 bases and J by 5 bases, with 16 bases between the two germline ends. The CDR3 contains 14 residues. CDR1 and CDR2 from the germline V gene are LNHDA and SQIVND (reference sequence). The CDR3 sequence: CASTPRVGLDTQYF. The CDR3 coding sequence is TGTGCCAGTACCCCTCGGGTGGGATTAGATACGCAGTATTTT.

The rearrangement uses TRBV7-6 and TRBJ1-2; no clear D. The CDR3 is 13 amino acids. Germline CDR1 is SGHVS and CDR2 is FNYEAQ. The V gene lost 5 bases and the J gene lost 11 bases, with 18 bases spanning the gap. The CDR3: CASSLRLLDGYTF. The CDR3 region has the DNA TGTGCCAGCAGCCTCAGACTTCTCGACGGGTACACCTTC.

The CDR3 protein is CASLTGGSKNIQYF. In DNA, the CDR3 is TGTGCCAGCCTTACAGGTGGTTCCAAAAACATTCAGTACTTC. This chain links TRBV6-1 with TRBJ2-4, with D possibly being TRBD1 (5 bases). Germline V CDR1 and CDR2: MNHNS, SASEGT. The V and J ends lost 8 bases and 2 bases respectively, with 13 bases between them. The CDR3 has 14 residues.

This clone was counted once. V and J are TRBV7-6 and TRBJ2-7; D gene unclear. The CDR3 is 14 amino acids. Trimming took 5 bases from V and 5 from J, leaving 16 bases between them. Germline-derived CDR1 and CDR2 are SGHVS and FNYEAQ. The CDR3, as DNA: TGTGCCAGCAGCCTCGCGCCCCCACAGCACGAGCAGTACTTC. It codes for CASSLAPPQHEQYF.

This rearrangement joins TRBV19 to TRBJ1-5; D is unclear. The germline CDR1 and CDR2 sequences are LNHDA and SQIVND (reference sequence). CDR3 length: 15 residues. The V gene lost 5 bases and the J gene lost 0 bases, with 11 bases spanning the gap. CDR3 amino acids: CASSDSLYSNQPQHF. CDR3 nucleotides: TGTGCCAGTAGTGATTCCCTATATAGCAATCAGCCCCAGCATTTT.